This T cell receptor beta chain was sequenced for a study of cytomegalovirus exposure and HLA in healthy donors (dated by TCRdb to between 2016 and 2019). Regarding the complete study: In an earlier analysis of some 610 of the donors, around 290 Gb of sequence data and 117 million unique TCR beta sequences from roughly 190 million T cells were reported. An early release covering some 640 HLA-typed donors comprised about 300 gigabases of sequencing data and approximately 85 million unique TCR sequences. Of the 300 to 450 genotyped donors, approximately 82% fell in the genetic ancestry cluster associated with self-reported Caucasian donors. The study was designed to test whether signatures of past pathogen exposure could be identified by cataloging public T cell receptors. The study used immunosequencing to profile the T cell repertoires of 600 to 850 subjects and linked those repertoires to cytomegalovirus serostatus. Along with the approximately 600-subject first cohort, a separate validation cohort of about 110 different subjects was used. The study combined high-throughput TCR immunosequencing, statistical association of individual TCRs with disease status, and machine learning to predict cytomegalovirus infection status. To study patterns of TCR occurrence, a later analysis re-analyzed previously published TCR beta repertoires from 500 to 850 donors and added high-resolution HLA genotyping. Rather than drawing on any new phenotypic data, the later analysis identified candidate immune exposures from TCR beta sequences and the way those sequences occurred across donors. An earlier analysis of 587 of the donors applied high-throughput TCR beta sequencing to assess whether each TCR beta V gene segment acted as functional or pseudogenic. Donor age, sex, ethnicity and CMV serostatus were compiled together with the repertoire data. A later genetic analysis took genome-wide SNP genotypes for about 60% of the roughly 670 donors and used that subset as a discovery cohort. All discovery cohort repertoires had been generated using a single sequencing platform. Both class I and class II loci were covered by HLA typing, at four-digit resolution. The number of typed donors differed by locus: 629-630 for A, B, C, DRB1 and DQB1; 500 to 550 for DQA1; over 600 for DPA1; and about 470 for DPB1. Because of strong linkage in the cohort, roughly 5 DR-DQ haplotypes were treated as single units for association and clustering. On average, roughly 250,000 unique TCR beta nucleotide sequences were sequenced per donor among roughly 430 genotyped donors of the cohort, with roughly 18% of those sequences being non-productive.

Findings and caveats that apply to the study as a whole: In a later analysis, most CMV-associated TCR beta chains were found to appear HLA-restricted, with HLA associations seemingly driven largely by CMV exposure. In a later genetic analysis, fewer N-insertions in productive TCRs were reported among donors in an Asian-associated ancestry cluster than the roughly 700-donor mean. A cluster of highly shared sequence variants was judged likely to represent a technical artifact of the sequencing pipeline. Most TCR sequences were observed very rarely across donors, whereas some public TCRs were present in many individuals. A total of 150 or so TCR beta chains were listed by the study as associated with cytomegalovirus. In vitro tests confirmed that a few of the cytomegalovirus-associated TCR beta chains recognize cytomegalovirus antigens. In an earlier analysis of 587 of the donors, most TCR beta V segments were observed in productive rearrangements about 90% or about 30% of the time, broadly matching IMGT annotations. A later analysis found that TCR association rates varied across HLA loci, with DRB1 alleles showing the most associated TCRs and HLA-C alleles the fewest. A later analysis associated roughly 17,000 TCR beta sequences with specific HLA alleles at a false discovery rate of 0.05. Strong co-occurrence of HLA alleles, especially DR and DQ, made assigning TCR associations to individual alleles difficult. A later analysis found that HLA-associated TCR beta chains were more clonally expanded and had lower generation probabilities than equally common non-associated chains. Because counts were too low, seventeen rarely observed V segments, including chromosome 9 orphons, were left out of the earlier analysis of about 500 of the donors. Roughly uniform sequencing depth across donors was assumed in presence/absence analyses, although this assumption may not hold. According to the authors, the approach could potentially be generalized to other disease states and immunological phenotypes. A further reported finding was that TCR beta sequences accurately predicted the HLA-A and HLA-B alleles for most subjects in the first cohort. Because HLA typing was missing for some donors at each locus, association tests included only the typed subset. A later genetic analysis associated a missense DCLRE1C variant with V-gene and J-gene trimming of TCR beta chains, and an independent cohort replicated the association. Several of the top co-occurrence clusters appeared to be linked to parvovirus B19, influenza, CMV and Epstein-Barr virus, according to a later analysis. Only TCR beta chains were sequenced in this cohort, and the absence of alpha or paired-chain data limited detectable features. Some IMGT-functional V segments, including TRBV6-2 and TRBV6-3, could not be told apart with the 87-base-pair reads, so those segments were excluded. Linkage disequilibrium might explain the correlated functional status among segregating V segments, but an unknown experimental factor could not be ruled out. The only immune exposure information available for the cohort was CMV serostatus. In both the original and validation cohorts, the classifier was reported to diagnose cytomegalovirus status with high specificity and sensitivity.

Libraries came from the immunoSEQ multiplex PCR assay. A mixture of 60 forward primers for TCR Vbeta segments and 13 reverse primers for TCR Jbeta segments was used in the multiplex PCR. The CDR3 region of rearranged TCR beta genes was amplified from genomic DNA with a multiplex PCR assay. The Illumina HiSeq System was used to sequence the amplified TCR beta libraries as 87-base-pair reads. Per the original workflow: In a later analysis, around 80 million unique TCR beta chains were counted across the 690 or so repertoires, and approximately 9.9 million of these chains were shared by at least two donors. A nearest-neighbor algorithm error-corrected the raw reads and collapsed the reads into unique sequences, merging closely related sequences to remove PCR and sequencing errors. Alignment of CDR3 sequences to IMGT reference sequences was used to assign V, D and J gene segments. Each retained sequence needed at least a six-nucleotide match to both a V gene segment and a J gene segment. A rearrangement was called productive if the CDR3 had no stop codons and remained in frame with V and J, and every other rearrangement was called non-productive. Following IMGT convention, CDR3 was defined as the stretch from the second conserved V-encoded cysteine to the conserved J-encoded phenylalanine. In an earlier analysis of approximately 500 of the donors, sequences lacking an unambiguous match to a single V gene segment were excluded. In an earlier analysis of some 590 of the donors, a V segment was called functional when productive rearrangements were above 56.7%, and segregating when the standard deviation between donors exceeded 5%. To diagnose cytomegalovirus status from the catalog of TCR beta chain sequences, a statistical classification framework was built. A later analysis assigned V and J genes by comparing TCR nucleotide sequences with IMGT/GENE-DB human TR gene sequences. Using the TCRdist pipeline, a later analysis assigned CDR3 sequences along with most-parsimonious VDJ recombination scenarios. A later analysis defined each TCR beta chain by its CDR3 amino acid sequence plus V-gene family, and excluded reads lacking a unique V-gene family. To address suspected cross-contamination and a sequencing artifact, a later analysis removed 450 to 700 highly shared, low-generation-probability nucleotide sequences. A later analysis calculated a clonal expansion index for each public chain from normalized within-repertoire ranks of inferred template counts. In a later analysis, generation probabilities were computed with a VDJ recombination model fitted to out-of-frame rearrangements, and the resulting probabilities were checked against IGoR. In a later analysis, TCR-TCR, TCR-HLA and TCR-CMV co-occurrence was scored with hypergeometric tests, and a repertoire-size bias correction was applied to TCR pairs. To estimate false discovery rates, a later analysis permuted the HLA or CMV assignments 20 times. In a later analysis, co-occurring TCRs were grouped using DBSCAN, and TCRdist sequence similarity was added for clustering within HLA-allele-positive subsets. Repertoires with fewer than 30,000 or more than 120,000 public chains were left out of co-occurrence clustering, as were four to six repertoires with anomalous nucleotide sharing. In its TCRdb copy, this immuneACCESS table keeps in-frame sequences only and misses some clones. Where compared with another copy, unresolved V genes explain less than half of these, and the others have no known cause. The DNA gave D and trimming, while V, J and clone size come from that table. The sample yields roughly 190,000 clones; about four fifths were counted once. The ten largest clones capture 1.5% to 2% of the sample.

Points on this clone: Its antigen specificity is not known. Sequence at one end of the junction differs from germline and may be a read error.

Taken from the germline V gene (reference sequence), the CDR1 and CDR2 loops are SEHNR and FQNEAQ. The CDR3 starts with the cysteine, ends with the phenylalanine, and has 16 residues. The retained sequence is limited to the CDR3, 48 bases, with the frame set at the first base. The cohort comprised hundreds of healthy bone marrow donors. Cohort members were all nominally healthy when sampled, although unrecorded immune exposures were likely present. The donor tested CMV seronegative, placing the donor among the 300 to 400 seronegative members of the cohort. A peripheral blood sample was provided by each donor, and peripheral blood mononuclear cells were used for TCR beta sequencing. Genomic DNA extraction from the blood cell samples was performed with the Qiagen DNeasy Blood Extraction Kit.

This chain is built from TRBV7-9 and TRBJ2-5, with 7 junctional bases fitting TRBD1. Sequenced input: PBMCs. The TCR sequence derives from a woman aged 45-60 years in good health and CMV-seronegative. CDR3 protein: CSSSPTTGQVKETQYF. The base sequence is TGTTCCAGCAGCCCTACCACCGGACAGGTGAAAGAGACCCAGTACTTC.